The next 3 T cell receptor beta chains were all read from a single sample in a study of monozygotic twins with inflammatory bowel disease. TCRdb reprocessed the 5' RACE reads and stores each CDR3 protein as one record, lacking DNA. The repertoire table contains around 450,000 distinct CDR3 sequences. The sequenced sample was blood. These receptors all stem from a human donor with ulcerative colitis or Crohn's disease, or a healthy co-twin of an affected twin (not recorded which).

The J gene is TRBJ2-3, the V gene TRBV3-1. Germline loops: CDR1 LGHDT, CDR2 YNNKEL (reference sequence). The CDR3 contains 13 residues. CDR3 in amino acids: CASSQGATDTQYF.

This chain joins TRBV5-1 and TRBJ2-7; with no DNA, the TCRdb D assignment of TRBD2 cannot be verified. CDR3 length: 14 residues. CDR1 and CDR2 from the germline V gene are SGHRS and YFSETQ. The CDR3 loop is CASNRGLAGEEQYF.

The genes are TRBV12-3 or TRBV12-4 and TRBJ1-2; checking the TCRdb D call of TRBD1 is not possible without DNA. The length of the CDR3 is 14 residues. This CDR3 reads CASSLGQNFYGYTF.